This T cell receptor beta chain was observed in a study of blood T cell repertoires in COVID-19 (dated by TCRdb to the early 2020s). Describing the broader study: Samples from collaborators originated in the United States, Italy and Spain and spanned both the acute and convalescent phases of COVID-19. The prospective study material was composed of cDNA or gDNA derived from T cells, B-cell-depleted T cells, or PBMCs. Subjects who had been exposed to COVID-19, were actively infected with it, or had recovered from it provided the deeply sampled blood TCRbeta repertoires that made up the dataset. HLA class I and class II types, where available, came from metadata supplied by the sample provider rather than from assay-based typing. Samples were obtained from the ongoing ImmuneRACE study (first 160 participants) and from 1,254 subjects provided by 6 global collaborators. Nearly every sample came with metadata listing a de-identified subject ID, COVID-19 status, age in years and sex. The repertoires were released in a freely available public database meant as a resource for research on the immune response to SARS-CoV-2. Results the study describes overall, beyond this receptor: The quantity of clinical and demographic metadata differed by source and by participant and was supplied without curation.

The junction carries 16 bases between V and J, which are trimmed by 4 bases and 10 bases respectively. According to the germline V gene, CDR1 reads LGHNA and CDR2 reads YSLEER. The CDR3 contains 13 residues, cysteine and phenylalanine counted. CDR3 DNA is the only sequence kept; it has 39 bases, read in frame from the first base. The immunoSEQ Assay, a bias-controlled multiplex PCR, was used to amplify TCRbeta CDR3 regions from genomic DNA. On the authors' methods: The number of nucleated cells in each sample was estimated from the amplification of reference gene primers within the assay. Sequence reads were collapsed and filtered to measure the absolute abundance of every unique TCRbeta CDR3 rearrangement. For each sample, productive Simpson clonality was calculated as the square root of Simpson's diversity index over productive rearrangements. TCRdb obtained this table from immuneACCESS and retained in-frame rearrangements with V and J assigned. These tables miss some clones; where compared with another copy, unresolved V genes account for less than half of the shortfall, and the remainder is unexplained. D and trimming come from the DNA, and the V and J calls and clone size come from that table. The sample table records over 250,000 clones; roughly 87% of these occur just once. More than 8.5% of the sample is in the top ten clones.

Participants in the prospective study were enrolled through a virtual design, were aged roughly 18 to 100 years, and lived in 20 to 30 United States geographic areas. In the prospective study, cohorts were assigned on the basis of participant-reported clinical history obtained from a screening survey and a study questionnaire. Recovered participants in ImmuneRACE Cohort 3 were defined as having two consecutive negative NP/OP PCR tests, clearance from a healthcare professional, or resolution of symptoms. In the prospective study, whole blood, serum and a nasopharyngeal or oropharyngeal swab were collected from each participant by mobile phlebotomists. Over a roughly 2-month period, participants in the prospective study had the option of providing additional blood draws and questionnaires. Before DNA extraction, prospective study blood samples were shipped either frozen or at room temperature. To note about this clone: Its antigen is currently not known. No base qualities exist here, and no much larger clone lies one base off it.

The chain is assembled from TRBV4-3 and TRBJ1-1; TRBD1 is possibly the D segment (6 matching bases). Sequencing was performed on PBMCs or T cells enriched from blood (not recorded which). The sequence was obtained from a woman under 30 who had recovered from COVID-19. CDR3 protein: CASSLDRTRGAFF. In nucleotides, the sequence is TGCGCCAGCAGCCTCGACAGGACAAGAGGAGCTTTCTTT.